The 14 T cell receptor beta chains below all came from one sample that was sequenced in a study of blood T cell repertoires in COVID-19. Measured with immunoSEQ multiplex PCR; TCRdb has only the in-frame clones, and not every one. Here the sample spans around 250,000 clones, more than 85% being singletons. The specimen was PBMCs or T cells enriched from blood (not recorded which). These TCRs come from a woman between 45 and 60 years old who had recovered from COVID-19.

J is TRBJ1-5 and V is TRBV4-3, with D tentatively TRBD1 (5 bases). Trimming took 0 bases from V and 4 from J, leaving 10 bases between them. Germline V gives CDR1 LGHNA, CDR2 YSLEER. The CDR3 runs 15 residues. CDR3 residues: CASSQDRVGNQPQHF. The CDR3 nucleotides are TGCGCCAGCAGCCAAGACAGGGTGGGGAATCAGCCCCAGCATTTT.

V is TRBV10-2 and J is TRBJ1-3, with 8 bases that match TRBD1. V gave up 3 bases and J gave up 4 bases; unmatched junction bases: 5. The CDR3 extends over 15 amino acids. Germline CDR1 is WSHSY and CDR2 is SAAADI. This CDR3 reads CASSDSRGLGNTIYF. The CDR3 nucleotides are TGCGCCAGCAGTGATAGCAGGGGGCTGGGAAACACCATATATTTT.

This chain connects TRBV5-8 to TRBJ2-5; TRBD2 agrees at 11 bases. This CDR3 has 15 residues. The J segment lost 1 base and the V segment lost 7 bases, leaving 6 bases of the junction unmatched. CDR1 and CDR2 (germline): SGHTS, YDEGEE. The CDR3 bases are TGTGCCAGCGGGACTAGCGGAAGGGTCCAAGAGACCCAGTACTTC. This translates into CASGTSGRVQETQYF.

This chain links TRBV7-9 with TRBJ2-3; 10 positions match TRBD2. The length of the CDR3 is 15 residues. V lost 7 bases to trimming and J lost 0 bases; unmatched junction nucleotides: 4. CDR1 SEHNR and CDR2 FQNEAQ come from the germline V gene (reference sequence). The chain's CDR3 is CASNLLAGSTDTQYF. The CDR3 DNA follows: TGTGCCAGCAACCTACTAGCGGGGAGCACAGATACGCAGTATTTT. The whole variable domain, filled in from reference TRBV7-9 and TRBJ2-3, reads DTGVSQNPRHKITKRGQNVTFRCDPISEHNRLYWYRQTLGQGPEFLTYFQNEAQLEKSRLLSDRFSAERPKGSFSTLEIQRTEQGDSAMYLCASNLLAGSTDTQYFGPGTRLTVL.

The chain carries TRBV28 and TRBJ1-5; D is possibly TRBD1 (5 bases). The V gene lost 5 bases and the J gene lost 7 bases, with 18 bases spanning the gap. CDR1 MDHEN and CDR2 SYDVKM come from the germline V gene. CDR3 length equals 15 residues. In nucleotides, the CDR3 is TGTGCCAGCAGTCCGGAGCGCAGGGTGGGGCAGCCCCAGCATTTT. This encodes CASSPERRVGQPQHF.

The chain carries TRBV7-2 and TRBJ1-5; maybe TRBD1 (6 bases). CDR1 and CDR2 from the germline V gene are SGHTA and FQGNSA. Trimming took off 5 bases at V and 7 bases at J, with 15 bases between the two ends. This CDR3 has 14 residues. The CDR3 reads CASSATAGAQPQHF. Written as DNA, the CDR3 is TGTGCCAGCAGCGCTACCGCAGGGGCACAGCCCCAGCATTTT.

The chain is built from TRBV6-5 and TRBJ2-3; D may be TRBD2 (5 bases). CDR1 and CDR2 from the germline V gene are MNHEY and SVGAGI. The germline V and J ends were trimmed by 7 bases and 0 bases, with 11 bases remaining between them. The CDR3 loop spans 14 amino acids. The CDR3 loop is CASMAGGSTDTQYF. CDR3 nucleotides: TGTGCCAGCATGGCGGGTGGTAGCACAGATACGCAGTATTTT.

This chain joins TRBV11-3 and TRBJ1-1; TRBD1 is a possible D gene (5 bases). The CDR3 runs 13 residues. Deletions cut 6 bases from V and 1 base from J, with 9 bases between. The germline CDR1 and CDR2 sequences are SGHNT and YENEEA. The CDR3 DNA follows: TGTGCCAGCAGTAAACAGGAGAACACTGAAGCTTTCTTT. It codes for CASSKQENTEAFF.

V gene TRBV6-5 combines with J gene TRBJ1-1; a weak D match, TRBD1 (6 bases). CDR3 length: 15 residues. Per germline, CDR1 MNHEY and CDR2 SVGAGI. V lost 6 bases and J 6 bases, leaving 20 bases between the germline ends. The CDR3 reads CASRTGSEWYAEAFF. The CDR3 coding sequence is TGTGCCAGCAGAACAGGGTCTGAATGGTACGCTGAAGCTTTCTTT.

The rearrangement joins TRBV12-3 or TRBV12-4 to TRBJ2-2; D remains ambiguous. The CDR3 has 12 residues. V lost 8 bases and J 1 base, leaving 5 bases between the germline ends. The chain's CDR3 is CASGVNTGELFF. The CDR3 bases are TGTGCCAGCGGAGTGAACACCGGGGAGCTGTTTTTT.

This clone was seen more than once but under ten times. V gene TRBV7-9 combines with J gene TRBJ1-5; TRBD1 matches at 7 bases. Germline trimming cut 4 bases from V and 7 bases from J; bases unmatched to any gene: 10. Germline lookup yields CDR1 SEHNR and CDR2 FQNEAQ (reference sequence). CDR3 length equals 15 residues. CDR3 bases: TGTGCCAGCAGCTGGGGGACAGCCGGGAACCAGCCCCAGCATTTT. Its translation: CASSWGTAGNQPQHF. The full variable domain, completed using reference TRBV7-9 and TRBJ1-5, is DTGVSQNPRHKITKRGQNVTFRCDPISEHNRLYWYRQTLGQGPEFLTYFQNEAQLEKSRLLSDRFSAERPKGSFSTLEIQRTEQGDSAMYLCASSWGTAGNQPQHFGDGTRLSIL.

This clone has just one count. This rearrangement joins TRBV9 to TRBJ2-3; 10 nucleotides agree with TRBD2. Per the germline V gene, CDR1 is SGDLS and CDR2 is YYNGEE. The CDR3 spans 14 residues. J gave up 6 bases and V 3 bases, and 4 bases lay outside the gene matches. The CDR3 reads CASSATTSGDTQYF. CDR3 sequence (DNA): TGTGCCAGCAGCGCTACGACTAGCGGGGATACGCAGTATTTT.

The V gene is TRBV9, the J gene TRBJ2-2; maybe TRBD2 (6 bases). The CDR3 is 14 amino acids. CDR1 and CDR2 from the germline V gene are SGDLS and YYNGEE. V was clipped by 2 bases and J by 3 bases, with 8 bases between them. CDR3 DNA sequence: TGTGCCAGCAGCGTTAAGCGGGACACCGGGGAGCTGTTTTTT. It translates to CASSVKRDTGELFF.

The chain links TRBV30 to TRBJ2-7; 10 bases are a match to TRBD1. The CDR3 contains 14 residues. Trimming at V came to 1 base and at J to 6 bases, leaving 6 bases not matched to a gene. Germline CDR1 and CDR2: GTSNPN and SVGIG (reference sequence). CDR3: CAWSGWDRGSEQYF. In DNA, the CDR3 is TGTGCCTGGAGTGGCTGGGACAGGGGCTCCGAGCAGTACTTC.